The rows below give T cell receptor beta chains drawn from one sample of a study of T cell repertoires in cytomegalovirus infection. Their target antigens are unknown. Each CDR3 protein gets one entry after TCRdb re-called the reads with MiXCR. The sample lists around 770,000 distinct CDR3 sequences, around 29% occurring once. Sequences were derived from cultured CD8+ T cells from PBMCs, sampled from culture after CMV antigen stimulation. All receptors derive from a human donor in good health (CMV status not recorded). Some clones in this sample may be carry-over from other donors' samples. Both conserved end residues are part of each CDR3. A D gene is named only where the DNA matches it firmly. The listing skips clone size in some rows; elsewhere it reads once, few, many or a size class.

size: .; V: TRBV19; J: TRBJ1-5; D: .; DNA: TGTGCCAGTAGTCCCTCGGGGGGCGCGGGTCAGCCCCAGCATTTT; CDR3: CASSPSGGAGQPQHF
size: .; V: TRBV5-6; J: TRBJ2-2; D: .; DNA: TGTGCCAGCAGCCCCGACAGGTTTTCGAACACCGGGGAGCTGTTTTTT; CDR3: CASSPDRFSNTGELFF
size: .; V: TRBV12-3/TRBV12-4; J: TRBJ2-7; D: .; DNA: TGTGCCAGCTTGGGAGTCTCCTACGAGCAGTACTTC; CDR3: CASLGVSYEQYF
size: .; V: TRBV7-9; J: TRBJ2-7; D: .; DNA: TGTGCCAGCAGCTCGAAGACGGAGCACTACGAGCAGTACTTC; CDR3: CASSSKTEHYEQYF
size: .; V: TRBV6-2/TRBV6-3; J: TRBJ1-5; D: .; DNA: TGTGCCAGCAGTGGAACTTATGACAGTATCGGTCAGCCCCAGCATTTT; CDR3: CASSGTYDSIGQPQHF
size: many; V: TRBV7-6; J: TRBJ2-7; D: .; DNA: TGTGCCAGCAGCTTAGTGGGGTCCTTAGGGGACGAGCAGTACTTC; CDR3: CASSLVGSLGDEQYF
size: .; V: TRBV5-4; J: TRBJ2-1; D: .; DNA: TGTGCCAGCAGCCCTGGGGGGTGGGCCGACAATGAGCAGTTCTTC; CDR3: CASSPGGWADNEQFF
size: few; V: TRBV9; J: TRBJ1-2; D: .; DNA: TGTGCCAGCAACCCAAGGCGCGAGAGCAACTATGGCTACACCTTC; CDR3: CASNPRRESNYGYTF
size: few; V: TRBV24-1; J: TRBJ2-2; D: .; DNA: TGTGCCACCAGTGATGCGGACAGCTACACCGGGGAGCTGTTTTTT; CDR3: CATSDADSYTGELFF
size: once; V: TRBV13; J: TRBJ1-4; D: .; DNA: TGTGCCAGCAGTAATGGGAGGCCTAATGAAAAACTGTTTTTT; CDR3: CASSNGRPNEKLFF
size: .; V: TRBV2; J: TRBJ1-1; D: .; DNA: TGTGCCAGCACTGACACTGAAGCTTTCTTT; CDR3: CASTDTEAFF
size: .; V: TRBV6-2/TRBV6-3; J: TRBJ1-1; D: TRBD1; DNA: TGTGCCAGCAGTTACTCACAGGGGTCCATGAACACTGAAGCTTTCTTT; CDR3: CASSYSQGSMNTEAFF
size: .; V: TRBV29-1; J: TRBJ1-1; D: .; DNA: TGCAGCGTTGATCCAGAGGACACTGAAGCTTTCTTT; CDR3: CSVDPEDTEAFF
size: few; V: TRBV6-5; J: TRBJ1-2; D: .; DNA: TGTGCCAGCTCGAGGCCTCCCTTCGGCTATGGCTACACCTTC; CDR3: CASSRPPFGYGYTF
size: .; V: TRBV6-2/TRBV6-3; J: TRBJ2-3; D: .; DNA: TGTGCCAGCGGTCTGTGGACGGGCATTAGCACAGATACGCAGTATTTT; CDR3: CASGLWTGISTDTQYF
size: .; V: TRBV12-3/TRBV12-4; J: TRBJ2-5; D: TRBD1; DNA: TGTGCCAGCAGGGGGACAGGAGGGTACCAAGAGACCCAGTACTTC; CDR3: CASRGTGGYQETQYF
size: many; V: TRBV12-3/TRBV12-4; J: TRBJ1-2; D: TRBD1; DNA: TGTGCCAGCAGTTTCCTGACAGGGGTCATTTATGGCTACACCTTC; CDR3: CASSFLTGVIYGYTF
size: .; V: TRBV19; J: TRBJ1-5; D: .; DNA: TGTGCCAGTAGTTTCTGGGGGCGAGCGGAACAGCCCCAGCATTTT; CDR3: CASSFWGRAEQPQHF
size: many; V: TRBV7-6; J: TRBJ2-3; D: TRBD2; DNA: TGTGCCAGCAGCCCGACTAGCGGGGTGAGGACAGATACGCAGTATTTT; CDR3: CASSPTSGVRTDTQYF
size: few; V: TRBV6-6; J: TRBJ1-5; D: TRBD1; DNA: TGTGCCAGCAACCTAGACAGGGCCAATCAGCCCCAGCATTTT; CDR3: CASNLDRANQPQHF
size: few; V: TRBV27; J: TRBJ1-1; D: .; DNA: TGTGCCAGCAGTTTGGATCGAGGGGGGGCGGTGAACACTGAAGCTTTCTTT; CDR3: CASSLDRGGAVNTEAFF
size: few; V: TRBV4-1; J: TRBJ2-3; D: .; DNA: TGCGCCAGCAGCCAAGAAATGAGGAGATCCACAGATACGCAGTATTTT; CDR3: CASSQEMRRSTDTQYF
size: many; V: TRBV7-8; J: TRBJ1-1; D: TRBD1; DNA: TGTGCCAGCAGCACTGGACAGGGAAGGGTTGGGAACACTGAAGCTTTCTTT; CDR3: CASSTGQGRVGNTEAFF
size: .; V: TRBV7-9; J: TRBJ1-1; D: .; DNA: TGTGCCAGCAGCTTGGGCTTGGGACTTTCAAACACTGAAGCTTTCTTT; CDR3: CASSLGLGLSNTEAFF
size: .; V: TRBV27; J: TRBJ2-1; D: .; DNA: TGTGCCAGCAGTTTTGGAGGGGCCCCTTACTACAATGAGCAGTTCTTC; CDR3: CASSFGGAPYYNEQFF
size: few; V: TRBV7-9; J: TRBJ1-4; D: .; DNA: TGTGCCAGCAGCTTGGGCCAGGGACAATTTGCAACTAATGAAAAACTGTTTTTT; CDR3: CASSLGQGQFATNEKLFF
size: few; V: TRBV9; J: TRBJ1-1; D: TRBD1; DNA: TGTGCCAGCAGCGTAGGAAAGGGACAGGGGACTGAAGCTTTCTTT; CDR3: CASSVGKGQGTEAFF
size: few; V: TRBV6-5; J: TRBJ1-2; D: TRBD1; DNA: TGTGCCAGCAGTGCGGACAGGACTGGCTACACCTTC; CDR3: CASSADRTGYTF
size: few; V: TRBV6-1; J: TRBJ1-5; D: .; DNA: TGTGCCAGCAGTTCCCTCAAGGTGGGAGGTGGTCAGCCCCAGCATTTT; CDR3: CASSSLKVGGGQPQHF
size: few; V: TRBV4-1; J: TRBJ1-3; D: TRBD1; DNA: TGTGCCAGCAGCCAAGGACAGGGGACTGGAAACACCATATATTTT; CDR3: CASSQGQGTGNTIYF
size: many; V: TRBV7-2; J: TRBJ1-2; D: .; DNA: TGTGCCAGCAGCCAGGGAGCACAGGGCTATGGCTACACCTTC; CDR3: CASSQGAQGYGYTF
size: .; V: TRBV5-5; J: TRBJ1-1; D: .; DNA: TGTGCCAGCAGACCATATGATTACACTGAAGCTTTCTTT; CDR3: CASRPYDYTEAFF
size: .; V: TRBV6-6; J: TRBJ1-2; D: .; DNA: TGTGCCAGCATTCCCCCGTCGGCTAACTATGGCTACACCTTC; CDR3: CASIPPSANYGYTF
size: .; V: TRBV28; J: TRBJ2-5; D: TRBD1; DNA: TGTGCCAGCAGTGCTCGGGACAGGGGCCGGGAGACCCAGTACTTC; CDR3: CASSARDRGRETQYF
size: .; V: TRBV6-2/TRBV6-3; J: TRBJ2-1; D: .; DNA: TGTGCCAGCAATTCTTGGGATAATGAGCAGTTCTTC; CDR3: CASNSWDNEQFF
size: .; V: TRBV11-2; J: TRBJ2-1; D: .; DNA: TGTGCCAGCATCAATAACAGGGGGGGTATCCGAGTCTACAATGAGCAGTTCTTC; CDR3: CASINNRGGIRVYNEQFF
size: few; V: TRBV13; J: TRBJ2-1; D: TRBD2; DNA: TGTGCCAGCAGCGATCAACCTAGCGGGGGTTACAATGAGCAGTTCTTC; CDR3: CASSDQPSGGYNEQFF
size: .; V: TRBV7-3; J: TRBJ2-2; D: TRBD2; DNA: TGTGCCAGCAGGCCTCGACTAGCGTCGAGAGGAACCGGGGAGCTGTTTTTT; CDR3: CASRPRLASRGTGELFF
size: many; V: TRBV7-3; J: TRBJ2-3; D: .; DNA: TGTGCCAGCAGCTTAACGGGGGGCGCCACAGATACGCAGTATTTT; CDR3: CASSLTGGATDTQYF
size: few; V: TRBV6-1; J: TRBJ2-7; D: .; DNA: TGTGCCAGTCGCGACATCCCCTACGAGCAGTACTTC; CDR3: CASRDIPYEQYF
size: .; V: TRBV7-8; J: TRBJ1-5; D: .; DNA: TGTGCCAGCAGCTTAGATTTTCGTTATAAACAGGACAATCAGCCCCAGCATTTT; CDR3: CASSLDFRYKQDNQPQHF
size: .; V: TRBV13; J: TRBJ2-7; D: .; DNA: TGTGCCAGCAGCCCTCGACTGACGGGGGAGCAGTACTTC; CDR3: CASSPRLTGEQYF
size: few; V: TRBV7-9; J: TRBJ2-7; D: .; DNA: TGTGCCAGCAGCGATCTCCGGGGCAAAAACTCCTACGAGCAGTACTTC; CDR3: CASSDLRGKNSYEQYF
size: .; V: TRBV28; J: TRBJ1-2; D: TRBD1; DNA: TGTGCCACACGGACAGGGTTGAACTATGGCTACACCTTC; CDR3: CATRTGLNYGYTF
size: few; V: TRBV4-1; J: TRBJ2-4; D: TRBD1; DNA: TGCGCCAGCAGCCATTTGGGACAGGGGGTGAACAAAAACATTCAGTACTTC; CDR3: CASSHLGQGVNKNIQYF
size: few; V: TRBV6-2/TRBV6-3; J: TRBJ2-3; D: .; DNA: TGTGCCACCGATGACGAAACTTACACAGATACGCAGTATTTT; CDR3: CATDDETYTDTQYF
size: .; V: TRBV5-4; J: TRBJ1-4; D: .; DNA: TGTGCCAGCAGCCTCCCAGGGGATGAAAAACTGTTTTTT; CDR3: CASSLPGDEKLFF
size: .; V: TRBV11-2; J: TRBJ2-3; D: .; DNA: TGTGCCAGCAGCTGGAGTGGGGGTCCAGATACGCAGTATTTT; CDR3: CASSWSGGPDTQYF
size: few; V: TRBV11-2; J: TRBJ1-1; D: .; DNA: TGTGCCAGCAGCTTAGATGAGGGAGGCACTGAAGCTTTCTTT; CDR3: CASSLDEGGTEAFF
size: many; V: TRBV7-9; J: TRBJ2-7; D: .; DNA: TGTGCCAGCAGCGCCCCGGACATGGTCTACGAGCAGTACTTC; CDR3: CASSAPDMVYEQYF
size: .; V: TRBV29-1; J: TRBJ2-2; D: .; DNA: TGCAGCGTTGAGGGGCCAGGGGACACCGGGGAGCTGTTTTTT; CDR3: CSVEGPGDTGELFF
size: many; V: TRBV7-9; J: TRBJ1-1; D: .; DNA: TGTGCCAGCAGCTTAACGAGGGAAACTGAAGCTTTCTTT; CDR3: CASSLTRETEAFF
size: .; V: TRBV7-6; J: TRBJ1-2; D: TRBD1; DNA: TGTGCCAGCAGCCAGGGGGGGGCCTATGGCTACAACTTC; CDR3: CASSQGGAYGYNF
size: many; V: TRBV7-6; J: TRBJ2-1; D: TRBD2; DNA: TGTGCCAGCAGCCCTAGCGGGGGCCTCAATGAGCAGTTCTTC; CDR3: CASSPSGGLNEQFF